These 7 T cell receptor beta chains originate from one sample sequenced in a study of spatial heterogeneity in lung cancer. A single record per CDR3 protein comes from TCRdb applying MiXCR to the 5' RACE reads. The sample gives approximately 52,000 distinct CDR3 sequences, roughly 7.5% of which show up once; approximately 2.9% is in the top ten. Time point meaning: sample taken at primary tumor resection. The authors sequenced whole RNA from tumor, nontumor lung or frozen PBMC without sorting. Sequenced material: PBMCs, taken at surgery. These receptors all stem from a female donor with early-stage non-small cell lung cancer.

The rearrangement uses TRBV5-1 and TRBJ2-1; 8 nucleotides match TRBD2. The CDR3 consists of 16 residues. The ends lost 0 bases at V and 0 bases at J; junction bases unmatched: 2. Germline-derived CDR1 and CDR2 are SGHRS and YFSETQ. DNA for the CDR3: TGCGCCAGCAGCTTGGGAGCGGGGGACTCCTACAATGAGCAGTTCTTC. This sequence encodes CASSLGAGDSYNEQFF.

The rearrangement uses TRBV7-9 and TRBJ1-3; unclear D gene. The V and J ends lost 5 bases and 0 bases respectively, with 11 bases between them. Germline values: CDR1 SEHNR, CDR2 FQNEAQ (reference sequence). The CDR3 has 15 residues. DNA for the CDR3: TGTGCCAGCAGCCAACTCAAAGACTCTGGAAACACCATATATTTT. Amino acid sequence: CASSQLKDSGNTIYF. Based on the CDR3 plus reference TRBV7-9 and TRBJ1-3, the full variable domain is DTGVSQNPRHKITKRGQNVTFRCDPISEHNRLYWYRQTLGQGPEFLTYFQNEAQLEKSRLLSDRFSAERPKGSFSTLEIQRTEQGDSAMYLCASSQLKDSGNTIYFGEGSWLTVV.

This clonotype was seen ten or more times. A read error may account for a junction end that differs from germline. This chain joins TRBV27 and TRBJ2-1; TRBD1 agrees at 8 bases. There are 15 residues in the CDR3. Germline V gene lookup returns CDR1 MNHEY and CDR2 SMNVEV (reference sequence). Written as DNA, the CDR3 is TGTGCCAGCAGTGCCGACAGGGGCTCCTTCAATGAGCAGTTCTTC. It is translated as CASSADRGSFNEQFF.

The V and J genes are TRBV7-2 and TRBJ1-3; 9 bases match TRBD1. Germline values: CDR1 SGHTA, CDR2 FQGNSA. J gave up 0 bases and V 3 bases, and 9 bases lay outside the gene matches. This CDR3 comprises 18 residues. The CDR3 region has the DNA TGTGCCAGCAGCTTGGGGACAGGGAGGAAAGGCTCTGGAAACACCATATATTTT. Its protein is CASSLGTGRKGSGNTIYF.

The sample holds many counts of this clonotype. The chain employs TRBV14 and TRBJ2-2; 7 nucleotides agree with TRBD2. Germline V lookup: CDR1 SGHDN, CDR2 FVKESK. The CDR3 covers 15 residues. Germline trimming cut 6 bases from V and 1 base from J; bases unmatched to any gene: 5. The CDR3 region has the DNA TGTGCCAGCAGACAGAGCGGGGTGAACACCGGGGAGCTGTTTTTT. It yields the protein CASRQSGVNTGELFF. The complete variable domain, with remaining parts taken from reference TRBV14 and TRBJ2-2, reads EAGVTQFPSHSVIEKGQTVTLRCDPISGHDNLYWYRRVMGKEIKFLLHFVKESKQDESGMPNNRFLAERTGGTYSTLKVQPAELEDSGVYFCASRQSGVNTGELFFGEGSRLTVL.

This clonotype was seen a handful of times. This chain connects TRBV2 to TRBJ1-5; D is unresolved. CDR1 and CDR2 (germline): SNHLY, FYNNEI. V lost 5 bases and J 4 bases, leaving 6 bases between the germline ends. The CDR3 totals 12 residues. CDR3 protein: CASSPENQPQHF. CDR3 DNA sequence: TGTGCCAGCAGTCCAGAAAATCAGCCCCAGCATTTT. Based on the CDR3 plus reference TRBV2 and TRBJ1-5, the full variable domain is EPEVTQTPSHQVTQMGQEVILRCVPISNHLYFYWYRQILGQKVEFLVSFYNNEISEKSEIFDDQFSVERPDGSNFTLKIRSTKLEDSAMYFCASSPENQPQHFGDGTRLSIL.

This clonotype was observed a few times. V and J are TRBV2 and TRBJ2-1; the match to TRBD2 covers 7 bases. J lost 6 bases, V lost 5 bases, and 13 bases had no gene match. Germline V gene sequence: CDR1 SNHLY, CDR2 FYNNEI. This CDR3 contains 16 residues. As DNA, the CDR3 is TGTGCCAGCAGTTGGTCTTGGTCCCCGGGGGGCAATGAGCAGTTCTTC. Amino acids: CASSWSWSPGGNEQFF.